Each of the 16 T cell receptor beta chains below was sequenced from the same sample in a study of T cell responses to AZD1222 COVID-19 vaccine. The table came from immunoSEQ multiplex PCR; TCRdb's copy has only in-frame clones and leaves some out. The profile covers about 140,000 clones, with more than 90% appearing a single time and roughly 3.1% taken by the ten largest. The sequenced sample was peripheral blood, obtained on day 0 of AZD1222 vaccination. Receptors were obtained from an adult in good health.

V gene TRBV11-1 combines with J gene TRBJ1-1; D call uncertain. This CDR3 has 15 amino acids. Germline V lookup: CDR1 SGHAT, CDR2 FQDESV (reference sequence). V lost 5 bases and J 4 bases, leaving 17 bases between the germline ends. CDR3 bases: TGTGCCAGCAGCCGCTCCTCGAATTTAGGCACTGAAGCTTTCTTT. Residues: CASSRSSNLGTEAFF.

V is TRBV24-1 and J is TRBJ2-5; 9 nucleotides align to TRBD1. The CDR3 sequence is 14 residues long. The junction had 3 bases not matched to a gene; V was cut back by 4 bases and J by 4 bases. Germline CDR1 reads KGHDR; CDR2 reads SFDVKD. The CDR3 DNA is TGTGCCACCAGTGACCGGACAGGGGTAGAGACCCAGTACTTC. Protein sequence: CATSDRTGVETQYF.

The rearrangement joins TRBV30 to TRBJ1-5; D is unresolved. The CDR3 is made up of 15 amino acids. The V and J ends lost 0 bases and 3 bases respectively, with 12 bases between them. Germline lookup yields CDR1 GTSNPN and CDR2 SVGIG (reference sequence). This CDR3 reads CAWSVQGNPNQPQHF. Here the CDR3 DNA reads TGTGCCTGGAGTGTCCAAGGAAATCCCAATCAGCCCCAGCATTTT.

V gene TRBV5-6 combines with J gene TRBJ2-1, with TRBD2 matching over 8 bases. Losses at the gene ends were 1 base for V and 9 bases for J; bases not matched to a gene: 9. CDR1 and CDR2 (germline): SGHDT, YYEEEE. The CDR3 is made up of 15 amino acids. CDR3 DNA: TGTGCCAGCAGCTTGTTCGGACTAGCTGGCGGTGAGCAGTTCTTC. This translates into CASSLFGLAGGEQFF.

This chain joins TRBV3-1 (or the pseudogene TRBV3-2) and TRBJ1-2; maybe TRBD1 (5 bases). Trimming cost V 1 base and J 8 bases, with 14 bases left between them. CDR3 length: 14 amino acids. CDR1 and CDR2 from the germline V gene are LGHDT and YNNKEL (reference sequence). The CDR3 DNA reads as TGTGCCAGCAGCCAAGTGGCGGGGGTTGGGGGCTACACCTTC. It encodes CASSQVAGVGGYTF.

The rearrangement joins TRBV3-1 (or the pseudogene TRBV3-2) to TRBJ1-2; a weak D match, TRBD1 (6 bases). The germline gives CDR1 LGHDT, CDR2 YNNKEL (reference sequence). CDR3 length: 12 amino acids. Trimming stripped 9 bases from V and 7 bases from J, with 15 bases between. The CDR3 loop is CASLGYRAGYTF. CDR3 in DNA: TGTGCCAGTCTTGGGTACAGGGCTGGCTACACCTTC.

The chain couples TRBV15 to TRBJ2-3; the D gene is possibly TRBD1 (6 bases). The CDR3 sequence is 16 residues long. CDR1 and CDR2 from the germline V gene are LNHNV and YYDKDF (reference sequence). Trimming shortened V by 6 bases and J by 6 bases, and 22 bases separated the two germline ends. CDR3 bases: TGTGCCACCAGTCCGCCGGGACACGCTATTGAGGATACGCAGTATTTT. Protein sequence: CATSPPGHAIEDTQYF.

The chain carries TRBV9 and TRBJ1-5; D might be TRBD1 (5 bases). Looked up from germline, CDR1 is SGDLS and CDR2 is YYNGEE. The CDR3 sequence is 13 residues long. Trimming removed 3 bases at V and 5 bases at J, with 9 bases between. CDR3 nucleotide sequence: TGTGCCAGCAGCGGCGGGGGGGATCAGCCCCAGCATTTT. This encodes CASSGGGDQPQHF.

The J gene is TRBJ2-1, the V gene TRBV12-3 or TRBV12-4, with D unclear. V gave up 3 bases and J gave up 12 bases, with 15 bases separating them. The CDR3 length is 13 residues. DNA for the CDR3: TGTGCCAGCAGTTTGTTAGCTGCCAAGGGGCAGTTCTTC. Protein sequence: CASSLLAAKGQFF.

The chain carries TRBV11-2 and TRBJ2-5; TRBD1 matches at 7 bases. Losses at the gene ends were 1 base for V and 1 base for J; bases not matched to a gene: 3. The length of the CDR3 is 15 residues. Germline CDR1 SGHAT, CDR2 FQNNGV. The CDR3 nucleotides are TGTGCCAGCAGCTTAGGGACAGGTATCCAAGAGACCCAGTACTTC. It is translated as CASSLGTGIQETQYF.

The chain uses TRBV29-1 and TRBJ1-1, with a weak D call TRBD1 (6 bases). Germline values: CDR1 SQVTM, CDR2 ANQGSEA. Trimming pared 6 bases from V and 1 base from J, leaving 12 bases between. The CDR3 extends over 13 amino acids. The CDR3, as DNA: TGCAGCGTAGGGGCGGGGGCGAACACTGAAGCTTTCTTT. Protein sequence: CSVGAGANTEAFF.

The chain links TRBV10-3 to TRBJ2-1; 16 bases line up with TRBD2. This CDR3 is built from 22 residues. The trim removed 3 bases at V and 3 bases at J, leaving 17 bases unmatched. CDR1 is ENHRY, CDR2 SYGVKD, per germline. As DNA, the CDR3 is TGTGCCATCAGTGATTTCGGGTCTGGGACTAGCGGGAGGGCCGGAGTCTACAATGAGCAGTTCTTC. This codes for CAISDFGSGTSGRAGVYNEQFF.

The chain has TRBV7-9 and TRBJ1-2, with D perhaps matching TRBD1 (5 bases). V was trimmed by 4 bases and J by 0 bases, leaving 15 bases between them. Germline CDR1 SEHNR, CDR2 FQNEAQ (reference sequence). This CDR3 has 16 amino acids. The CDR3 bases are TGTGCCAGCAGCTCTTACCTGGGGGGATCTAACTATGGCTACACCTTC. Translation: CASSSYLGGSNYGYTF.

This clone was counted once. The rearrangement links TRBV6-6 to TRBJ1-5; D is undetermined. CDR3 length equals 13 residues. In germline, CDR1 is MNHNY, CDR2 SVGAGI (reference sequence). V gave up 6 bases and J gave up 5 bases, with 11 bases separating them. The CDR3 protein is CASRVDGDQPQHF. CDR3 nucleotide sequence: TGTGCCAGCAGAGTAGACGGAGATCAGCCCCAGCATTTT.

This clone was recorded only once. This chain joins TRBV7-9 and TRBJ1-1; D is undetermined. The CDR3 consists of 16 residues. Germline-derived CDR1 and CDR2 are SEHNR and FQNEAQ (reference sequence). With 2 bases removed from V and 0 bases from J, the gap between germline ends came to 13 bases. The CDR3 spells CASSLPRSVMNTEAFF. DNA of the CDR3: TGTGCCAGCAGCTTACCACGATCCGTCATGAACACTGAAGCTTTCTTT.

This chain uses TRBV19 with TRBJ2-2; possibly TRBD2 for D (6 bases). The V end was cut by 7 bases, the J end by 6 bases, with 18 bases between. There are 15 residues in the CDR3. Germline V gene sequence: CDR1 LNHDA, CDR2 SQIVND (reference sequence). CDR3 region: CASNPPEGSPGELFF. CDR3 bases: TGTGCCAGTAACCCCCCGGAGGGGAGCCCCGGGGAGCTGTTTTTT.